The present T cell receptor beta chain was sequenced within a study of blood T cell repertoires in COVID-19. Looking at the study overall: The cDNA or gDNA used as material had been derived from T cells, B-cell-depleted T cells, or PBMCs.

V lost 3 bases, J lost 6 bases, and 15 bases lay in between. Germline CDR1 is MNHNS and CDR2 is SASEGT. The CDR3 is 15 residues long. Original analysis: Researchers report that nucleated cell counts were estimated from reference gene primer amplification. Libraries were prepared by immunoSEQ multiplex PCR; TCRdb keeps only in-frame clonotypes and omits some of them. For V, J and clone size, that table is used; D and trimming come from the DNA. This sample carries about 130,000 clones, around 87% of them seen once, and the ten largest clones take approximately 4%. This clonotype was obtained from a woman in her sixties or seventies with acute or convalescent COVID-19. The chain uses TRBV6-1 and TRBJ1-5, with TRBD1 as a possible D gene (5 bases). Sequenced: peripheral blood. Here the CDR3 reads CASSEGSAGGQPQHF. The CDR3 bases are TGTGCCAGCAGTGAGGGATCTGCCGGGGGTCAGCCCCAGCATTTT.